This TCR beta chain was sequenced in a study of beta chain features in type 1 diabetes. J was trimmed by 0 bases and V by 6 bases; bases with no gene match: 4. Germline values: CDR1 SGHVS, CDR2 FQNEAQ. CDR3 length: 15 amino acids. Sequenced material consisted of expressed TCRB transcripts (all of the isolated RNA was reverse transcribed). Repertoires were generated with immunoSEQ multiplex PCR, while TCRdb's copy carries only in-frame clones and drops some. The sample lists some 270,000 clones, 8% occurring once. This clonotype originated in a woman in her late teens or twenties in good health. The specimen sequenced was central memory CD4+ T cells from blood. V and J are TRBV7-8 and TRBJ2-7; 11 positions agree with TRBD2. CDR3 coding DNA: TGTGCCAGCAGTCAGACTAGCGGGGTCTCCTACGAGCAGTACGTC. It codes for CASSQTSGVSYEQYV.